The 2 T cell receptor beta chains below were found in one sample sequenced in a study of CD8 T cells in ankylosing spondylitis. Study results and caveats: Apparently characteristic of ankylosing spondylitis blood was a TCR beta motif (under ten highly homologous variants).

These receptors have no known antigen. TCRdb re-called the 5' RACE reads with MiXCR, one entry per CDR3 protein. This sample yields more than 600,000 distinct CDR3 sequences, of which 15% to 20% are seen a single time; around 19% belongs to the top ten. Source material: blood, either unsorted or a sorted T cell fraction (not recorded which). All receptors derive from a male donor with ankylosing spondylitis.

V and J are TRBV15 and TRBJ2-7, with 9 bases fitting TRBD1. V lost 0 bases, J lost 3 bases, and 3 bases stayed unmatched. The CDR3 totals 15 residues. Per the germline V gene, CDR1 is LNHNV and CDR2 is YYDKDF (reference sequence). The CDR3, as DNA: TGTGCCACCAGCAGAGATAGGGACAGGGTCTACGAGCAGTACTTC. Translated: CATSRDRDRVYEQYF. The full variable domain, in which reference TRBV15 and TRBJ2-7 provide the parts outside the CDR3, is DAMVIQNPRYQVTQFGKPVTLSCSQTLNHNVMYWYQQKSSQAPKLLFHYYDKDFNNEADTPDNFQSRRPNTSFCFLDIRSPGLGDTAMYLCATSRDRDRVYEQYFGPGTRLTVT.

Only a few counts were recorded for this clonotype. The J gene is TRBJ1-1, the V gene TRBV6-1, with 10 bases lining up with TRBD1. V trimming: 6 bases; J trimming: 4 bases; junction bases outside the gene matches: 5. CDR1 and CDR2 (germline): MNHNS, SASEGT. This CDR3 has 14 residues. The CDR3 DNA follows: TGTGCCAGCAGGATAGGACAGGGGGGCACTGAAGCTTTCTTT. This encodes CASRIGQGGTEAFF.